This T cell receptor (beta chain) was retrieved from a study of T cells in Graves' hyperthyroidism and ophthalmopathy. The study's findings and limits: Expanded thyroid clonotypes (above 0.001) were mostly also found in blood.

The CDR3 is 12 residues long. V gave up 3 bases and J gave up 5 bases, with 6 bases separating them. Per the germline V gene, CDR1 is LGHDT and CDR2 is YNNKEL (reference sequence). It was RNA transcripts that yielded the amplified TCR beta CDR3 regions. During a first-round RT-PCR of the TCR CDR3, the HTBI primer set was used. TCRdb ran MiXCR on the multiplex PCR reads and lists one entry per CDR3 protein. In the table there are 300,000 to 400,000 distinct CDR3 sequences, 15% to 20% of which are singletons. Worth noting for this clonotype: Antigen specificity is unknown.

The chain is built from TRBV3-1 and TRBJ2-3; D ambiguous. This sequence was found in a woman in her forties or fifties with Graves' hyperthyroidism. The sequencing input was blood. The CDR3, as DNA: TGTGCCAGCAGCCACCTTGGAGATACGCAGTATTTT. Its translation: CASSHLGDTQYF.